The T cell receptor beta chain described here comes from a study of blood T cell repertoires in COVID-19. Turning to the study itself: The United States, Italy and Spain were the sources of the acute and convalescent COVID-19 samples. In each case, the material was cDNA or gDNA derived from T cells, B-cell-depleted T cells, or PBMCs.

Germline values: CDR1 SGHNT, CDR2 YYREEE (reference sequence). This CDR3 region has 13 residues. V was shortened by 4 bases and J by 2 bases, with 9 bases between the two germline ends. Cohorts were determined from participant-reported clinical history. Original analysis: Reference gene primers were amplified, and this amplification served to estimate nucleated cell counts. Using immunoSEQ multiplex PCR, the repertoire was profiled, and TCRdb retains in-frame clones only, with some absent. V, J and clone size derive from that table, while D and trimming were established from the DNA sequence. The table has some 370,000 clones, around 86% seen once.

The sequencing input was PBMCs or T cells enriched from blood (not recorded which). This TCR came from a woman aged 45-65 years who had recovered from COVID-19. This sequence joins TRBV5-4 and TRBJ1-1; D remains ambiguous. CDR3 loop: CASSRGFNTEAFF. The CDR3 DNA reads TGTGCCAGCAGCCGGGGTTTCAACACTGAAGCTTTCTTT.